Included here is one T cell receptor (beta chain) sequence, with context. This sample was included in a study of blood T cell repertoires in COVID-19. Background on the study: Donors in the United States, Italy and Spain gave samples during acute or convalescent COVID-19. The analysed material was cDNA or gDNA that came from T cells, B-cell-depleted T cells, or PBMCs.

In the original analysis: Estimation of nucleated cell counts relied on the amplification of reference gene primers. The table came from immunoSEQ multiplex PCR; TCRdb's copy has only in-frame clones and leaves some out. That table is the source of V, J and clone size, and D and trimming were worked out from the DNA. The sample contains 120,000 to 150,000 clones, 80% to 90% of which appear only once. Germline V gene sequence: CDR1 MDHEN, CDR2 SYDVKM. Trimming left V 1 base short and J 4 bases short, with 10 bases between. This CDR3 is built from 14 residues. The V call is TRBV28, the J call TRBJ1-2; D possibly corresponds to TRBD1 (6 bases). The sample comprised peripheral blood. The sequence derives from a woman aged 55-69 years with acute or convalescent COVID-19. CDR3 coding DNA: TGTGCCAGCAGTTTATCAGGGGCGGGCTATGGCTACACCTTC. Translating it yields CASSLSGAGYGYTF.